Below, 26 T cell receptor beta chains from the same sample are listed, as sequenced in a study of siplizumab effects on memory and regulatory T cells. Profiled with immunoSEQ multiplex PCR; TCRdb holds only in-frame clones, not every one. In the table there are about 120,000 clones, 94% of which are singletons. The specimen was non-Treg CD4+ T cells sorted from blood. These receptors originate from a human donor in good health.

V and J are TRBV29-1 and TRBJ1-1; D not resolved. Trimming removed 6 bases from V and 6 bases from J, with 11 bases in between. The germline V gene has CDR1 SQVTM and CDR2 ANQGSEA. The CDR3 runs to 11 residues. The CDR3 here is CSVLPPAEAFF. The CDR3 region has the DNA TGCAGCGTGTTACCACCCGCTGAAGCTTTCTTT. Variable domain in full (rest from reference TRBV29-1 and TRBJ1-1): SAVISQKPSRDICQRGTSLTIQCQVDSQVTMMFWYRQQPGQSLTLIATANQGSEATYESGFVIDKFPISRPNLTFSTLTVSNMSPEDSSIYLCSVLPPAEAFFGQGTRLTVV.

This clone was observed a handful of times. This chain uses TRBV9 with TRBJ1-1; tentatively, D is TRBD1 (6 bases). CDR3 length: 14 amino acids. Germline loops: CDR1 SGDLS, CDR2 YYNGEE. V was shortened by 3 bases and J by 5 bases, with 14 bases between the two germline ends. CDR3 nucleotide sequence: TGTGCCAGCAGCGACAAAGGGGGAGGAACTGAAGCTTTCTTT. Its translation is CASSDKGGGTEAFF.

In nucleotides, the CDR3 is TGTGCCAGCTTCCCAGCCTCCAAGAACACTGAAGCTTTCTTT. Translation gives CASFPASKNTEAFF. V gene TRBV6-5 combines with J gene TRBJ1-1; D remains unclear. With 8 bases removed from V and 1 base from J, the gap between germline ends came to 14 bases. The CDR3 consists of 14 residues. CDR1 and CDR2 from the germline V gene are MNHEY and SVGAGI.

V and J are TRBV2 and TRBJ2-1, with D possibly matching TRBD1 (5 bases). The V gene lost 2 bases and the J gene lost 1 base, with 9 bases spanning the gap. The length of the CDR3 is 15 residues. Germline V gene lookup returns CDR1 SNHLY and CDR2 FYNNEI. DNA of the CDR3: TGTGCCAGCAGTGAACTGGGGCAGTCCTACAATGAGCAGTTCTTC. It encodes CASSELGQSYNEQFF.

This sequence joins TRBV18 and TRBJ2-3; D perhaps matches TRBD1 (7 bases). This CDR3 is 16 amino acids long. Germline V CDR1 and CDR2: KGHSH, LQKENI. The V gene lost 3 bases and the J gene lost 7 bases, with 20 bases spanning the gap. The CDR3 is CASSPGPGGGLNTQYF. DNA for the CDR3: TGTGCCAGCTCACCGGGGCCCGGAGGGGGCTTGAATACGCAGTATTTT.

This chain uses TRBV7-6 with TRBJ2-1; D unclear. Trimming removed 1 base at V and 12 bases at J, with 13 bases between. The germline gives CDR1 SGHVS, CDR2 FNYEAQ. This CDR3 is 13 amino acids long. The CDR3 DNA follows: TGTGCCAGCAGCTTAGACGGATCTCTGCCGCAGTTCTTC. Encoded protein: CASSLDGSLPQFF.

This chain connects TRBV5-5 to TRBJ2-1; D possibly uses TRBD1 or TRBD2 (5 bases each). Germline-derived CDR1 and CDR2 are SGHKS and YYEKEE (reference sequence). V lost 0 bases and J 2 bases, leaving 9 bases between the germline ends. The CDR3 runs to 15 residues. The CDR3 region has the DNA TGTGCCAGCAGCTTGGAGGGGAGCACCTACAATGAGCAGTTCTTC. It specifies CASSLEGSTYNEQFF.

CDR3 DNA: TGCGCCAGCAGCTTGAGCGTAGTGGCGGGGAGCTCCTACAATGAGCAGTTCTTC. It codes for CASSLSVVAGSSYNEQFF. The rearrangement joins TRBV5-1 to TRBJ2-1; possibly TRBD2 for D (6 bases). The CDR3 extends over 18 amino acids. Trimming cost V 1 base and J 0 bases, with 17 bases left between them. Germline-derived CDR1 and CDR2 are SGHRS and YFSETQ.

In nucleotides, the CDR3 is TGTGCCAGCAGCTTATCCAGAGGGCCGCGGGAGCAGTTCTTC. This sequence encodes CASSLSRGPREQFF. The chain links TRBV13 to TRBJ2-1; tentatively, D is TRBD2 (5 bases). V was pared by 2 bases and J by 10 bases, with 15 bases between. Germline CDR1 reads PRHDT; CDR2 reads FYEKMQ (reference sequence). The CDR3 consists of 14 residues.

This clone was counted a single time. V is TRBV7-2 and J is TRBJ2-1; 7 positions match TRBD1. With V trimmed by 7 bases and J by 4 bases, 7 bases remained unmatched. The CDR3 is 14 residues long. The germline V gene encodes CDR1 SGHTA and CDR2 FQGNSA. The CDR3 DNA reads TGTGCCAGCACCACGCCGGGACAGTACAATGAGCAGTTCTTC. The encoded protein is CASTTPGQYNEQFF.

The chain uses TRBV7-2 and TRBJ1-4; D remains unclear. CDR1 is SGHTA and CDR2 is FQGNSA in the germline V gene. CDR3 length equals 14 residues. V was shortened by 1 base and J by 4 bases, with 7 bases between the two germline ends. The chain's CDR3 is CASSLGFGNEKLFF. The CDR3 DNA reads as TGTGCCAGCAGCTTAGGTTTCGGTAATGAAAAACTGTTTTTT. Supplemented by reference TRBV7-2 and TRBJ1-4, the full variable domain reads GAGVSQSPSNKVTEKGKDVELRCDPISGHTALYWYRQSLGQGLEFLIYFQGNSAPDKSGLPSDRFSAERTGGSVSTLTIQRTQQEDSAVYLCASSLGFGNEKLFFGSGTQLSVL.

This chain links TRBV19 with TRBJ1-5, with 7 bases lining up with TRBD1. Germline V gene data show CDR1 as LNHDA and CDR2 as SQIVND (reference sequence). V lost 6 bases to trimming and J lost 2 bases; unmatched junction nucleotides: 7. The CDR3 has 15 amino acids. CDR3 protein: CASSNHRGGNQPQHF. DNA of the CDR3: TGTGCCAGTAGCAACCACAGGGGTGGCAATCAGCCCCAGCATTTT.

The V gene is TRBV30, the J gene TRBJ1-1; no clear D gene. The CDR3 sequence is 15 residues long. The V end was cut by 4 bases, the J end by 1 base, with 16 bases between. Germline V lookup: CDR1 GTSNPN, CDR2 SVGIG (reference sequence). The CDR3 sequence: CAWNKVPRANTEAFF. The CDR3 DNA sequence: TGTGCCTGGAATAAGGTCCCCCGGGCGAACACTGAAGCTTTCTTT.

The chain employs TRBV6-1 and TRBJ1-6; D unclear. V was cut by 1 base and J by 8 bases, with 12 bases left in between. The CDR3 totals 15 residues. Germline V gene data show CDR1 as MNHNS and CDR2 as SASEGT. DNA of the CDR3: TGTGCCAGCAGTGAAGTGTGGAGGGAGTATTCACCCCTCCACTTT. Translated: CASSEVWREYSPLHF.

DNA for the CDR3: TGTGCCAGCTCAGCAGAGTATTTTGGAGGGGGCAGTGAAAAACTGTTTTTT. As protein: CASSAEYFGGGSEKLFF. The rearrangement joins TRBV18 to TRBJ1-4; TRBD1 agrees at 7 bases. V was pared by 5 bases and J by 7 bases, with 16 bases of the junction left unmatched. The CDR3 runs 17 residues. Germline lookup yields CDR1 KGHSH and CDR2 LQKENI.

V gene TRBV6-6 combines with J gene TRBJ1-2, with a possible D match to TRBD1 (6 bases). Trimming cost V 6 bases and J 8 bases, with 13 bases left between them. This CDR3 is 12 amino acids long. Per the germline V gene, CDR1 is MNHNY and CDR2 is SVGAGI (reference sequence). The CDR3 here is CASRRGGQGYTF. The CDR3 bases are TGTGCCAGCAGAAGGGGGGGGCAGGGCTACACCTTC.

The chain couples TRBV4-2 to TRBJ2-1; 7 bases agree with TRBD2. CDR1 LGHNA and CDR2 YNFKEQ come from the germline V gene. The CDR3 covers 16 residues. V lost 2 bases and J lost 7; bases outside the gene matches: 11. CDR3 protein: CASSQKVRDYFNEQFF. CDR3 coding DNA: TGTGCCAGCAGCCAAAAGGTACGGGACTACTTTAATGAGCAGTTCTTC.

The chain couples TRBV6-5 to TRBJ2-7, with TRBD1 matching over 9 bases. The CDR3 runs 15 residues. J was trimmed by 7 bases and V by 2 bases; bases with no gene match: 9. In germline, CDR1 is MNHEY, CDR2 SVGAGI. In DNA, the CDR3 is TGTGCCAGCAGTTACACCCCGACAGGGGGGCCAGAGCAGTACTTC. Its protein product is CASSYTPTGGPEQYF.

V is TRBV10-2 and J is TRBJ2-1; 16 positions agree with TRBD2. Trimming cost V 8 bases and J 0 bases; bases outside gene matches: 7. Per the germline V gene, CDR1 is WSHSY and CDR2 is SAAADI. There are 18 residues in the CDR3. The CDR3 DNA reads TGCGCCAGCCGAATGGGACTAGCGGGAGGGAGCTCCTACAATGAGCAGTTCTTC. As protein: CASRMGLAGGSSYNEQFF.

Concerning this clone: At one end, the junction sequence differs from germline, possibly due to a read error. The CDR3 sequence is CANSVVGGAMNTEAFF. The CDR3 DNA is TGTGCCAACAGCGTCGTAGGGGGAGCCATGAACACTGAAGCTTTCTTT. The chain combines TRBV7-8 with TRBJ1-1, with D possibly TRBD1 on 6 matching bases. CDR1 is SGHVS, CDR2 FQNEAQ, per germline. CDR3 length: 16 amino acids.

The J gene is TRBJ2-7, the V gene TRBV7-5. TRBV7-5 is listed as a pseudogene. CDR3 length: 16 residues. The CDR3: CARSYGAPPRTYEQYF. The DNA of the CDR3 is TGTGCCAGAAGCTACGGGGCCCCGCCGCGAACCTACGAGCAGTACTTC.

The chain employs TRBV29-1 and TRBJ2-1; no reliable D call. CDR1 is SQVTM, CDR2 ANQGSEA, per germline. Between the trimmed V and J ends, which lost 6 bases and 9 bases, there was a span of 12 bases. This CDR3 comprises 11 residues. This CDR3 reads CSVQYGSEQFF. DNA of the CDR3: TGCAGCGTCCAATATGGGTCTGAGCAGTTCTTC.

V usage is TRBV7-2 and J usage is TRBJ2-7; D call uncertain. Trimming pared 7 bases from V and 6 bases from J, leaving 16 bases between. The CDR3 consists of 13 residues. Germline V gene sequence: CDR1 SGHTA, CDR2 FQGNSA. CDR3 sequence: CASTTTRLSEQYF. CDR3 DNA sequence: TGTGCCAGCACCACGACTCGTCTTTCCGAGCAGTACTTC.

The chain carries TRBV29-1 and TRBJ2-7; perhaps TRBD1 as D (6 bases). V gave up 6 bases and J gave up 2 bases, with 14 bases separating them. In germline, CDR1 is SQVTM, CDR2 ANQGSEA. This CDR3 has 13 residues. DNA of the CDR3: TGCAGCGTAGACAGGAACGGACCCTACGAGCAGTACTTC. It specifies CSVDRNGPYEQYF.

The genes are TRBV6-5 and TRBJ2-5; weak D call: TRBD2 (5 bases). Trimming removed 2 bases from V and 7 bases from J, with 11 bases in between. The CDR3 totals 13 residues. CDR1 and CDR2 from the germline V gene are MNHEY and SVGAGI. The chain's CDR3 is CASSYGEFGTQYF. The CDR3 DNA follows: TGTGCCAGCAGTTACGGGGAGTTCGGGACCCAGTACTTC.

This sequence joins TRBV5-1 and TRBJ1-2, with D possibly being TRBD1 (5 bases). Trimming stripped 2 bases from V and 4 bases from J, with 12 bases between. CDR1 and CDR2 (germline): SGHRS, YFSETQ. This CDR3 is built from 14 residues. The CDR3 nucleotides are TGCGCCAGCAGCTTCGTAACAGGTGGCTATGGCTACACCTTC. Protein sequence: CASSFVTGGYGYTF. The full variable domain, in which reference TRBV5-1 and TRBJ1-2 provide the parts outside the CDR3, is KAGVTQTPRYLIKTRGQQVTLSCSPISGHRSVSWYQQTPGQGLQFLFEYFSETQRNKGNFPGRFSGRQFSNSRSEMNVSTLELGDSALYLCASSFVTGGYGYTFGSGTRLTVV.